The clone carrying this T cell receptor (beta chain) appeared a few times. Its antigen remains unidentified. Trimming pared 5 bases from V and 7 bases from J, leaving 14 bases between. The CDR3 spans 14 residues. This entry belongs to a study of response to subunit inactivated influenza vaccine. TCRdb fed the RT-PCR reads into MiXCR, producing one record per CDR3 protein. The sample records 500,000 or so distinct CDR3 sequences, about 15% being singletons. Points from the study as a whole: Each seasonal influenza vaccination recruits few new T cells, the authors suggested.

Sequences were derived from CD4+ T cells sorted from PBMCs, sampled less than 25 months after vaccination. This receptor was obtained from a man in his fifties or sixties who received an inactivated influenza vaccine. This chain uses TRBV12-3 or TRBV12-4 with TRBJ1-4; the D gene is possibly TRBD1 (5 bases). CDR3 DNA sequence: TGTGCCAGCAGTCCCTCCAGACAGTTTGAAAAACTGTTTTTT. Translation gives CASSPSRQFEKLFF.